These T cell receptor beta chains were read from a single sample in a study of T-cell memory formation after mild COVID-19. TCRdb reanalysed the 5' RACE reads using MiXCR and keeps one entry per CDR3 protein. The repertoire holds some 150,000 distinct CDR3 sequences, approximately 21% seen once, with 2% to 2.5% in the top ten. The material sequenced was PBMCs or a T cell subset sorted from them (not recorded which). The receptor set was obtained from an adult woman who had mild COVID-19 (a few samples of this study predate the infection). Cell type and time point are not known. CDR3s include the opening cysteine and the closing phenylalanine or tryptophan. The D gene is left open where the match is weak. Size is omitted from some rows. Given values are once, few, many or a class for expanded clones.

TRBV24-1	-	TRBD1	TRBJ1-5	TGTGCCACCAGTAAGACAGGGGGCGGTCAGCCCCAGCATTTT	CATSKTGGGQPQHF
TRBV2	once	TRBD1	TRBJ2-1	TGTGCCAGCAGTGGAGACAGGGGATATTTTAATGAGCAGTTCTTC	CASSGDRGYFNEQFF
TRBV12-3/TRBV12-4	-	-	TRBJ1-1	TGTGCCAGCAGTACCGGGGCGAACACTGAAGCTTTCTTT	CASSTGANTEAFF
TRBV6-1	few	-	TRBJ2-7	TGTGCCACCAACCCCGAGGGCGGGCAGTACTTC	CATNPEGGQYF
TRBV6-5	-	TRBD1	TRBJ2-7	TGTGCCAGCAGTTCGACCCCGACAGGGGGAAGAGTCTACGAGCAGTACTTC	CASSSTPTGGRVYEQYF
TRBV7-6	few	TRBD2	TRBJ2-3	TGTGCCAGCAGCCTCCTAGCGGGAGGGGGCACAGATACGCAGTATTTT	CASSLLAGGGTDTQYF
TRBV7-8	many	-	TRBJ2-2	TGTGCCAGCAGCTTAGATGCCGGACTGTTCACCGGGGAGCTGTTTTTT	CASSLDAGLFTGELFF
TRBV10-3	-	-	TRBJ2-2	TGTGCCATCAGTGGGAGCAGCAACACCGGGGAGCTGTTTTTT	CAISGSSNTGELFF
TRBV20-1	-	TRBD2	TRBJ2-1	TGCAGTGCCAACTCATTTGCGGGAGGGGCCTACAATGAGCAGTTCTTC	CSANSFAGGAYNEQFF
TRBV7-3	many	TRBD2	TRBJ2-5	TGTGCCAGCAGCTTAAGACCCCCGACTAGCGGCCAAGAGACCCAGTACTTC	CASSLRPPTSGQETQYF
TRBV20-1	-	-	TRBJ2-7	TGCAGTGCTAGAGATGGCCAATCCTACGAGCAGTACTTC	CSARDGQSYEQYF
TRBV12-3/TRBV12-4	-	TRBD1	TRBJ1-5	TGTGCCAGCAGTCTGGGGACAGAGGGAACACAGCCCCAGCATTTT	CASSLGTEGTQPQHF
TRBV7-6	-	-	TRBJ1-1	TGTGCCAGCAGCACTGGGACGGCGAACACTGAAGCTTTCTTT	CASSTGTANTEAFF
TRBV7-2	-	TRBD1	TRBJ2-7	TGTGCCAGCAGCGCTAGGGGGACAGGGGACGGTTACGAGCAGTACTTC	CASSARGTGDGYEQYF
TRBV6-6	few	-	TRBJ1-3	TGTGCCAGCAACCGGCAGGGTCAAAACACCATATATTTT	CASNRQGQNTIYF
TRBV2	-	-	TRBJ2-7	TGTGCCAGCAGTTTCCAGCGGAACTCCTACGAGCAGTACTTC	CASSFQRNSYEQYF
TRBV11-1	-	TRBD1	TRBJ2-7	TGTGCCAGCAGCAGGGACAGGTACGAGCAGTACTTC	CASSRDRYEQYF
TRBV3-1	few	-	TRBJ2-7	TGTGCCAGCAGCCCCGCCGGGGGAAGCTACGAGCAGTACTTC	CASSPAGGSYEQYF
TRBV11-2	few	TRBD1	TRBJ2-7	TGTGCCAGCAGCTCACCGGGACAGGGGGCCTACGAGCAGTACTTC	CASSSPGQGAYEQYF
TRBV7-9	few	-	TRBJ1-2	TGTGCCAGCAGCTTAGGATCCTACACCTTC	CASSLGSYTF
TRBV5-1	-	TRBD2	TRBJ2-4	TGCGCCAGCAGCGCGACTAGCGGTAATGGCATTCAGTACTTC	CASSATSGNGIQYF
TRBV12-3/TRBV12-4	-	TRBD2	TRBJ2-4	TGTGCCAGCAGTTCACGGGGGGGGGACATTCAGTACTTC	CASSSRGGDIQYF
TRBV15	few	-	TRBJ1-6	TGTGCCACCAGCACGGCGGGGGTTGGGAATTCACCCCTCCACTTT	CATSTAGVGNSPLHF
TRBV30	-	-	TRBJ2-1	TGTGCCTGGAGGACAAGACCCAGAAGGACGGGTGAGCAGTTCTTC	CAWRTRPRRTGEQFF
TRBV27	few	-	TRBJ2-5	TGTGCCAGCAGTTCGTACCTTCAAGAGACCCAGTACTTC	CASSSYLQETQYF
TRBV7-9	-	TRBD1	TRBJ1-1	TGTGCCAGGTCCGGGACAGGAAACGAGGGGACTGAAGCTTTCTTT	CARSGTGNEGTEAFF
TRBV7-6	many	-	TRBJ2-5	TGTGCCAGCAGCTTAGACTGGGCAGGGGAGACCCAGTACTTC	CASSLDWAGETQYF
TRBV12-3/TRBV12-4	few	-	TRBJ1-2	TGTGCCAGCAGTACCCAGGGAAGGAGCTATGGCTACACCTTC	CASSTQGRSYGYTF
TRBV3-1	few	-	TRBJ2-1	TGTGCCAGCAGCGCCGGGACCCGCCAGGGTGGGGAGCAGTTCTTC	CASSAGTRQGGEQFF
TRBV18	-	-	TRBJ1-5	TGTGCCAGCTCACCGTCGACTCCCCGGCGGCCCCAGCATTTT	CASSPSTPRRPQHF
TRBV27	-	TRBD2	TRBJ2-7	TGTGCCAGCAGCTATTCGGGACTAGTCGGCTACGAGCAGTACTTC	CASSYSGLVGYEQYF
TRBV25-1	few	-	TRBJ2-3	TGTGCCAGCAGTGATGTAGGGATCACAGATACGCAGTATTTT	CASSDVGITDTQYF
TRBV5-1	-	-	TRBJ1-5	TGCGCCAGCAGCTTTGACCCCAGGGGCGCGGGGAGCAATCAGCCCCAGCATTTT	CASSFDPRGAGSNQPQHF
TRBV29-1	-	-	TRBJ1-1	TGCAGCGTTCTCGCCGGGCGCACTGAAGCTTTCTTT	CSVLAGRTEAFF
TRBV12-3/TRBV12-4	-	-	TRBJ1-2	TGTGCCAGCAGATCGGACGGGAACTATGGCTACACCTTC	CASRSDGNYGYTF
TRBV12-3/TRBV12-4	-	-	TRBJ2-4	TGTGCCAGCAGTGCCCTTCTGGGGGGCATTCAGTACTTC	CASSALLGGIQYF
TRBV29-1	many	-	TRBJ1-5	TGCAGCGCTGGGGGCAGGGGAGATCAGCCCCAGCATTTT	CSAGGRGDQPQHF
TRBV5-1	-	-	TRBJ2-1	TGCGCCAGCAGCTTGGTCGGCCGGTCGTCCTACAATGAGCAGTTCTTC	CASSLVGRSSYNEQFF
TRBV25-1	-	TRBD1	TRBJ2-1	TGTGCCAGCACAGGACAGGGGCTGAATGAGCAGTTCTTC	CASTGQGLNEQFF
TRBV12-3/TRBV12-4	-	-	TRBJ1-2	TGTGCCAGCAGTTTAGGGCCGATATATGGCTACACCTTC	CASSLGPIYGYTF
TRBV5-4	-	TRBD2	TRBJ2-7	TGTGCCAGCAGCCCCGAAAGCGGGAGGGCCCTCTACGAGCAGTACTTC	CASSPESGRALYEQYF
TRBV12-3/TRBV12-4	-	-	TRBJ2-2	TGTGCCAGCAGGGAGGGAGTCGGGGAGCTGTTTTTT	CASREGVGELFF
TRBV3-1	once	-	TRBJ1-2	TGTGCCAGCAGCCAAGTTGGTTATGGCTACACCTTC	CASSQVGYGYTF
TRBV5-1	-	TRBD2	TRBJ2-1	TGCGCCAGCAGCTTCTGGACTAGCACCTACAATGAGCAGTTCTTC	CASSFWTSTYNEQFF
TRBV5-1	few	TRBD2	TRBJ2-7	TGCGCCAGCAGCCAATTACTAGCGGGAGAGACCTACGAGCAGTACTTC	CASSQLLAGETYEQYF
TRBV2	-	-	TRBJ1-5	TGTGCCAGCACCGTTAGGGGCCCGGGGGGTCATCAGCCCCAGCATTTT	CASTVRGPGGHQPQHF
TRBV12-3/TRBV12-4	-	-	TRBJ2-3	TGTGCCAGCAGCAAGGGACCCGACACAGATACGCAGTATTTT	CASSKGPDTDTQYF
TRBV12-3/TRBV12-4	few	-	TRBJ2-2	TGTGCCAGCAGCCCGGGACATAACACCGGGGAGCTGTTTTTT	CASSPGHNTGELFF
TRBV5-6	-	TRBD1	TRBJ1-2	TGTGCCAGCAGCTACAGAGACAGGGGTGGCTATGGCTACACCTTC	CASSYRDRGGYGYTF
TRBV6-5	-	TRBD2	TRBJ2-1	TGTGCCAGCAGCCGCGGGCTAGCGGGGGGGCCTGGCGAGCAGTTCTTC	CASSRGLAGGPGEQFF
TRBV3-1	few	TRBD2	TRBJ2-5	TGTGCCAGCAGCCAACTGAGCGGGGGGGAGACCCAGTACTTC	CASSQLSGGETQYF